These T cell receptor beta chains were read from a single sample in a study of regulatory T cells in long-lasting Graves disease. TCRdb re-called the multiplex PCR reads with MiXCR, one entry per CDR3 protein. Of hundreds of thousands of distinct CDR3 sequences in the sample, roughly 21% were seen once. Material: peripheral blood mononuclear cells (PBMCs), obtained when the disease was refractory, from a patient treated with antithyroid drugs. The receptors here all came from a female donor with Graves disease. CDR3s include the opening cysteine and the closing phenylalanine or tryptophan. A D gene is named only where the DNA matches it firmly. Rows give clone size only sometimes, using once, few, many, or a class for an expanded clone.

d_call	clone_size	v_call	j_call	cdr3_aa	cdr3_nt
-	many	TRBV12-5	TRBJ1-1	CASANRENTEAFF	TGTGCTAGTGCCAACCGCGAGAACACTGAAGCTTTCTTT
-	few	TRBV6-5	TRBJ2-1	CASSYVPPYNEQFF	TGTGCCAGCAGTTACGTCCCGCCCTACAATGAGCAGTTCTTC
-	many	TRBV28	TRBJ1-5	CASSLVPESNQPQHF	TGTGCCAGCAGTTTGGTCCCAGAGAGCAATCAGCCCCAGCATTTT
-	many	TRBV28	TRBJ1-1	CASRGGMNTEAFF	TGTGCCAGCAGAGGCGGCATGAACACTGAAGCTTTCTTT
TRBD2	few	TRBV29-1	TRBJ2-7	CSVEVAGKLTYEQYF	TGCAGCGTTGAAGTAGCGGGGAAGTTGACCTACGAGCAGTACTTC
TRBD2	many	TRBV7-2	TRBJ2-7	CASSPSGGGEQYF	TGTGCCAGCAGTCCTAGTGGCGGGGGCGAGCAGTACTTC
-	-	TRBV12-3/TRBV12-4	TRBJ2-3	CAINRSGDTQYF	TGTGCCATCAACCGGTCCGGGGATACGCAGTATTTT
TRBD1	-	TRBV24-1	TRBJ2-3	CATSEMTGAMMDTQYF	TGTGCCACCAGTGAAATGACAGGGGCGATGATGGATACGCAGTATTTT
-	few	TRBV12-3/TRBV12-4	TRBJ2-5	CASSPQGIETQYF	TGTGCCAGCAGTCCGCAAGGGATAGAGACCCAGTACTTC
-	-	TRBV6-2/TRBV6-3	TRBJ2-7	CASSPGLPLRYEQYF	TGTGCCAGCAGTCCCGGACTACCTCTTAGATACGAGCAGTACTTC
-	-	TRBV9	TRBJ1-4	CASSGGGDEKLFF	TGTGCCAGCAGTGGTGGCGGTGACGAAAAACTGTTTTTT
TRBD1	many	TRBV12-3/TRBV12-4	TRBJ1-4	CASSSDRDEKLFF	TGTGCCAGCAGTTCGGACAGGGATGAAAAACTGTTTTTT
-	few	TRBV29-1	TRBJ1-1	CSVDWNTEAFF	TGCAGCGTCGACTGGAACACTGAAGCTTTCTTT
-	many	TRBV2	TRBJ2-5	CASSEGLDQETQYF	TGTGCCAGCAGTGAAGGGCTAGATCAAGAGACCCAGTACTTC
TRBD2	many	TRBV7-9	TRBJ2-6	CASSSRGTSGSGANVLTF	TGTGCCAGCAGCTCACGGGGGACTAGCGGGTCCGGGGCCAACGTCCTGACTTTC
-	few	TRBV6-2/TRBV6-3	TRBJ2-2	CASSYYGKNTGELFF	TGTGCCAGCAGTTACTACGGAAAGAACACCGGGGAGCTGTTTTTT
-	-	TRBV25-1	TRBJ1-5	CASSGDNWVNQPQHF	TGTGCCAGCAGTGGGGACAACTGGGTCAATCAGCCCCAGCATTTT
TRBD1	few	TRBV20-1	TRBJ2-7	CSARDGQGGYEQYF	TGCAGTGCTAGAGATGGACAGGGAGGCTACGAGCAGTACTTC
-	few	TRBV20-1	TRBJ2-6	CSARVSWGDRTGANVLTF	TGCAGTGCTAGAGTATCGTGGGGCGATAGAACTGGGGCCAACGTCCTGACTTTC
-	-	TRBV19	TRBJ1-1	CAGDSEAFF	TGTGCCGGGGACTCCGAAGCTTTCTTT
-	many	TRBV28	TRBJ1-2	CASTHAQGRGYTF	TGTGCCAGCACCCACGCCCAGGGCCGGGGCTACACCTTC
-	few	TRBV9	TRBJ1-3	CASSDDLGAGGNTIYF	TGTGCCAGCAGCGACGATCTGGGGGCTGGCGGAAACACCATATATTTT
TRBD2	few	TRBV28	TRBJ2-2	CASRQTSGGPLLAGELFF	TGTGCCAGCAGGCAAACTAGCGGGGGGCCACTTTTGGCCGGGGAGCTGTTTTTT
-	-	TRBV9	TRBJ1-2	CASSVVEGSYGYTF	TGTGCCAGCAGCGTAGTTGAGGGGAGCTATGGCTACACCTTC
-	-	TRBV6-1	TRBJ1-2	CASSPDSPNYGYTF	TGTGCCAGCAGTCCGGACAGCCCTAACTATGGCTACACCTTC
-	many	TRBV12-5	TRBJ2-7	CASASGGGYEQYF	TGTGCTAGTGCCTCAGGGGGGGGCTACGAGCAGTACTTC
-	many	TRBV7-2	TRBJ1-4	CASSLDLTNEKLFF	TGTGCCAGCAGCTTAGACTTAACTAATGAAAAACTGTTTTTT